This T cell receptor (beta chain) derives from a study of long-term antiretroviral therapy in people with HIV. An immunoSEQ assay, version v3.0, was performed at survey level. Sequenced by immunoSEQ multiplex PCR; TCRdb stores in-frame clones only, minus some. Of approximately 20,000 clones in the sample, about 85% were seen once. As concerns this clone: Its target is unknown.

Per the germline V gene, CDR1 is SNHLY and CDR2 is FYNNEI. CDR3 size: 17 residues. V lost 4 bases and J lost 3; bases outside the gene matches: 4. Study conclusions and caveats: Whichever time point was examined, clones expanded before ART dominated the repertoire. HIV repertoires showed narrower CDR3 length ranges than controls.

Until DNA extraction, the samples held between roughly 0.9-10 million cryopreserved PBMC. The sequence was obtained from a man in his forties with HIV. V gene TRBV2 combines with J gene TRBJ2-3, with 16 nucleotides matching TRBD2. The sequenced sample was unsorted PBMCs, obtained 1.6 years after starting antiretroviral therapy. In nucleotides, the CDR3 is TGTGCCAGCAGTGGGGGGACTAGCGGGAGGGGGACAGATACGCAGTATTTT. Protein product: CASSGGTSGRGTDTQYF.